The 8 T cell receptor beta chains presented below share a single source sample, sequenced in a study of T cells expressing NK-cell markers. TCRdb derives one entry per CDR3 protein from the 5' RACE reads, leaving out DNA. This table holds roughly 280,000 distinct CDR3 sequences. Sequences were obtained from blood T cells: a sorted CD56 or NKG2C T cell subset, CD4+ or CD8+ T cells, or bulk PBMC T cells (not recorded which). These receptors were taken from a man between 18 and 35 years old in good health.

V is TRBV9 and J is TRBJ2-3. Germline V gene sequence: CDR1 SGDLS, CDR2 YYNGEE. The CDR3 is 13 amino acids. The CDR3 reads CASSVGPTATQYF.

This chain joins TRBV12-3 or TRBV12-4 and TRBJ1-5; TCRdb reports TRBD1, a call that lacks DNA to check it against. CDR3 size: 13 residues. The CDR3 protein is CASSFRRTGTQHF.

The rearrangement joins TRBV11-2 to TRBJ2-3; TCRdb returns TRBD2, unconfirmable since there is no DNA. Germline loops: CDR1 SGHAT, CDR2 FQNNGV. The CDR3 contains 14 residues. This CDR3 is CASTPDFPTDTQYF.

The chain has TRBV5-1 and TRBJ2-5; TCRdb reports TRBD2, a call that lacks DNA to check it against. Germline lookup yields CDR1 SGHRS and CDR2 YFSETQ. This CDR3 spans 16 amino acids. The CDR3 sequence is CASSPGLAGYQETQYF.

The CDR3 reads CASSSRTGSVYTF. This chain links TRBV6-5 with TRBJ1-2; TCRdb names TRBD1, which stays unverified in the absence of DNA. The CDR3 has 13 residues. In germline, CDR1 is MNHEY, CDR2 SVGAGI.

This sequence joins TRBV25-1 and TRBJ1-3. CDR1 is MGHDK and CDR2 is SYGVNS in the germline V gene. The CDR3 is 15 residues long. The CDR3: CASSEIGLAGNTIYF.

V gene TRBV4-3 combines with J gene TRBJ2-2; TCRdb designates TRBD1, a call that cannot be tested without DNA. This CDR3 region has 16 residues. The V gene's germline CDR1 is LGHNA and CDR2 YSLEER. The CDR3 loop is CASSARGQGNTGELFF.

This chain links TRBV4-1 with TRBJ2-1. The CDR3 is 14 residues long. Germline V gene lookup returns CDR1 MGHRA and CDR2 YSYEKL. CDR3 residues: CASSGSSSYNEQFF.